The present TCR beta chain was sequenced within a study of early T cells in non-severe SARS-CoV-2 infection. Study observations and caveats: The study's VDJdb matching favored anti-spike CD8 responses and missed private and CD4 specificities.

Trimming pared 4 bases from V and 0 bases from J, leaving 6 bases between. The CDR3 sequence is 14 residues long. Germline-derived CDR1 and CDR2 are SEHNR and FQNEAQ (reference sequence). This clonotype was seen a handful of times. Its antigen is not known. TCRdb passed the 5' RACE reads through MiXCR, listing each CDR3 protein once. This repertoire shows just over 70,000 distinct CDR3 sequences, under 15% found once; its top ten account for around 1.3%. The clonotype comes from an adult who was a healthcare worker with PCR-confirmed SARS-CoV-2 infection or an uninfected control (not recorded which). The chain couples TRBV7-9 to TRBJ2-2; D is possibly TRBD1 or TRBD2 (5 bases each). Sequenced material: whole blood. CDR3 nucleotide sequence: TGTGCCAGCAGCTCGGGACCGAACACCGGGGAGCTGTTTTTT. Encoded protein: CASSSGPNTGELFF.